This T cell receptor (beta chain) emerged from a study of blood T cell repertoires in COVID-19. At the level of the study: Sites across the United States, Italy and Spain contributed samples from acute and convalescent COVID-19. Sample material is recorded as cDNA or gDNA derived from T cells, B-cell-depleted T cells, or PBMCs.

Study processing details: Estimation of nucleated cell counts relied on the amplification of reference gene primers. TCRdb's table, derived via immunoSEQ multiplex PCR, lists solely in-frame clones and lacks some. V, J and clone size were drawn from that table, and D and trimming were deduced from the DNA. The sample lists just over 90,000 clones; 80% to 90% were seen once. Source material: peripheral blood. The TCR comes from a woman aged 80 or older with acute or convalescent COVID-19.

DNA for the CDR3: TGTGCCAGCAGCGGGAGACAGGGAACGAACACCGGGGAGCTGTTTTTT. Protein sequence: CASSGRQGTNTGELFF. The chain joins TRBV5-4 to TRBJ2-2, with 7 bases aligning to TRBD1. Germline CDR1 and CDR2: SGHNT and YYREEE (reference sequence). This CDR3 region has 16 residues. Trimming took 4 bases from V and 0 from J; bases not matched to a gene: 6.